This T cell receptor beta chain stems from a study of blood T cell repertoires in COVID-19. Study context: In each case, the material was cDNA or gDNA derived from T cells, B-cell-depleted T cells, or PBMCs.

The length of the CDR3 is 16 residues. Trimming removed 3 bases from V and 7 bases from J; junction bases left unmatched: 8. Germline V gene data show CDR1 as MGHRA and CDR2 as YSYEKL. Assay used: immunoSEQ multiplex PCR; TCRdb lists only in-frame clones, some missing. This sample has some 45,000 clones, with roughly nine tenths found just once. V and J are TRBV4-1 and TRBJ1-6; 8 nucleotides align to TRBD1. Sequencing used peripheral blood. The TCR sequence derives from a human donor in a cohort sampled during active COVID-19. The CDR3: CASSQTGQGLNSPLHF. The CDR3 DNA is TGCGCCAGCAGCCAGACCGGACAGGGCCTCAATTCACCCCTCCACTTT.